This T cell receptor (beta chain) was obtained from a study of blood T cells in healthy people across ages. A second PCR of about 7 to 12 cycles used a sample-barcoded 5' primer and a J-beta primer mix. A single record per CDR3 protein comes from TCRdb applying MiXCR to the 5' RACE reads. Here the sample spans around 1,500,000 distinct CDR3 sequences, over 25% being singletons. This clonotype came up a few times. The sequenced sample consisted of blood. The TCR originated in a woman aged 25 to 39 in good health.

CDR3 sequence reads: CASTSTVNTEAFF. In nucleotides, the CDR3 is TGCGCCAGCACCTCGACAGTGAACACTGAAGCTTTCTTT. The V and J genes are TRBV5-1 and TRBJ1-1; maybe TRBD1 (5 bases). The CDR3 is 13 residues long. Deletions cut 6 bases from V and 0 bases from J, with 9 bases between. The V gene's germline CDR1 is SGHRS and CDR2 YFSETQ.